This T cell receptor (beta chain) came from a study of T cell responses to AZD1222 COVID-19 vaccine. This table comes from immunoSEQ multiplex PCR, and its TCRdb copy is limited to in-frame clones, with some not included. The sample lists around 140,000 clones, over 90% occurring once. This TCR was sampled from an adult who received the AZD1222 COVID-19 vaccine. The source was peripheral blood, collected 28 days after the second AZD1222 dose.

Written as DNA, the CDR3 is TGTGCCACCAGTGATGCCGGGACAGGGGTCAATCAGCCCCAGCATTTT. Its protein product is CATSDAGTGVNQPQHF. J is TRBJ1-5 and V is TRBV24-1; 10 nucleotides match TRBD1. Germline V gene lookup returns CDR1 KGHDR and CDR2 SFDVKD. The CDR3 totals 16 residues. The V and J ends lost 3 bases and 3 bases, in that order; junction bases with no gene match: 4.